The rows below give T cell receptor beta chains drawn from one sample of a study of cytomegalovirus exposure and HLA in healthy donors. Data came from immunoSEQ multiplex PCR; TCRdb stores just in-frame clones and leaves some out. The sample comprises 99,000 or so clones, nearly 80% of which are singletons, and 5% to 6.5% rests with the top ten. The sequenced sample consisted of PBMCs. These TCRs come from a man aged 55-75 years in good health and CMV-seropositive. Both conserved end residues are part of each CDR3. The order of the fields is clone size, V gene, CDR3 protein. Rows give clone size only sometimes, using once, few, many, or a class for an expanded clone.

. TRBV6-6 CASSYEGPRGEQYF
. TRBV11-2 CASSKIQGRGSNEQYF
. TRBV28 CASSPNAGAQDTQYF
. TRBV4-2 CASSFLTGGTDTQYF
. TRBV4-3 CASSQEAGANTGELFF
. TRBV5-1 CASRGTGTTGELFF
. TRBV7-9 CASSSPLAGAGEQYF
. TRBV7-3 CASSSPGTSGGAYTDTQYF
many TRBV6-5 CASPSQAFF
once TRBV6-1 CASQQGGSEQYF
few TRBV18 CASSSNQGRVNGYTF
. TRBV19 CASSFGQGGTGELFF
once TRBV15 CATSRDGGNYGYTF
. TRBV2 CASSAGGSGANVLTF
. TRBV27 CASSFEGDTGELFF
. TRBV13 CASSSNGGANTQYF
. TRBV14 CASSQGRGSRLAQYF
. TRBV28 CASRQTTVAFF
. TRBV5-1 CASSPRTGVSGNTIYF
. TRBV7-9 CASSLSYPVTGFLNTEAFF
. TRBV7-2 CASSSTQGVTGELFF
. TRBV2 CASSEREINSPLHF
. TRBV11-1 CASVGLAGGSSYNEQFF
. TRBV30 CAWRGPSGANVLTF
. TRBV5-1 CASSFTGTRAYEQYF
. TRBV7-2 CASSVGDRGHEQYF
few TRBV19 CATPLVSEIYEQYF
. TRBV7-9 CASSRLPTGDEQYF
. TRBV7-2 CASSLVSGGRGTQYF
once TRBV4-3 CASSPLAGSTDTQYF
. TRBV29-1 CSVYTGGWTEAFF
. TRBV10-3 CAITGTAGYTF
. TRBV6-6 CASSYSPGQGLYEQYF
once TRBV5-8 CASRPGLAGVEEQYF
once TRBV7-8 CASSSQQGVSYNEQFF
once TRBV6-1 CASRGVQDGRTEAFF
. TRBV11-2 CASSLEGTSGLNEQFF
. TRBV19 CASSPGQGAGQPQHF
. TRBV19 CASRGTGGNTIYF
. TRBV5-4 CASSLDLTGSHEQFF
once TRBV5-1 CASSGIQGTGELFF
. TRBV4-2 CASSQSGGSSYNEQFF
many TRBV11-2 CASSLVAGRGEQYF
. TRBV5-1 CASSIGQSRSNSPLHF
. TRBV11-3 CASSLGETGSDTDTQYF
. TRBV10-1 CASSTGYTGELFF
. TRBV21-1 CAETGLGQNNSPLHF
few TRBV4-2 CASSQEDRALNTEAFF